This TCR beta chain was retrieved from a study of T cells expressing NK-cell markers. Looking at the study overall: Sorted CD3+CD56-NKG2C+, CD3+CD56+NKG2C+ and CD3+CD56+NKG2C- T cells supplied the TCR beta repertoires. Most of the eight sequenced donors were classified as HCMV-seropositive, and one was classified as seronegative. Whole-study findings and limits: Also leading the CD3+CD56-NKG2C+ fraction in a handful of donors were these clonotypes.

A word on this clonotype: The target antigen is unknown.

The CDR3 is 16 amino acids. CDR1 is MNHEY and CDR2 is SMNVEV in the germline V gene (reference sequence). UMI-tagged 5'RACE template switching yielded the TCR beta cDNA. TCRdb re-called the 5' RACE reads; one entry per CDR3 protein, DNA not given. The sample table sets out hundreds of thousands of distinct CDR3 sequences. The chain uses TRBV27 and TRBJ2-1; no DNA is available, so the TRBD2 call from TCRdb remains unchecked. Sequencing was done on a sample of blood T cells: a sorted CD56 or NKG2C T cell subset, CD4+ or CD8+ T cells, or bulk PBMC T cells (not recorded which). This TCR came from a woman aged 18 to 75 in good health. The CDR3 here is CASTQWGTSTYNEQFF.